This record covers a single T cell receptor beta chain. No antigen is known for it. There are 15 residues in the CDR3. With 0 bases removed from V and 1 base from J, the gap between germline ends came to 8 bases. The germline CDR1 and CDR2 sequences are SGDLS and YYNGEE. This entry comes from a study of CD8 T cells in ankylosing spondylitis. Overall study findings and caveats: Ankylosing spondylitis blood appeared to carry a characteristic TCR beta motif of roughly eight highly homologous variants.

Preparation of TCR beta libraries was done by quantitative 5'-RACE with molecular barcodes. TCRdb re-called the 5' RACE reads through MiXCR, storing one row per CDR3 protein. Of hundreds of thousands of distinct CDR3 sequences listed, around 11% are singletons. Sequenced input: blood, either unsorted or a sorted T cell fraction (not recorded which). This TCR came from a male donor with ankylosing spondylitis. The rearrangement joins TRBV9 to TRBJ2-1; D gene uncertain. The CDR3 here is CASSVGVSSYNEQFF. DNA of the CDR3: TGTGCCAGCAGCGTAGGCGTGAGTTCCTACAATGAGCAGTTCTTC.